This is a list of T cell receptor beta chains from one sample in a study of T cells after yellow fever vaccination. TCRdb re-analysed the 5' RACE reads in MiXCR, keeping a single row per CDR3 protein. This table has approximately 580,000 distinct CDR3 sequences, around a sixth appearing once. The sample in question was PBMCs, obtained about 5 days after the first yellow fever vaccination. The receptor source for this set is a man younger than 30 who received the YFV17D yellow fever vaccine. The CDR3 runs from the conserved cysteine through the conserved F or W. D genes are given only for firm matches. Some rows have no size entry. The others give once, few or many, or a class for an expanded clone.

V gene,D gene,clone size,J gene,CDR3 DNA,CDR3 protein
TRBV7-2,-,-,TRBJ2-7,TGTGCCAGCAGCCCAATACACGGAAGCGAGCAGTACTTC,CASSPIHGSEQYF
TRBV20-1,TRBD1,-,TRBJ1-2,TGCAGTGCTAGAGAAACAGGGGGCCTGAGCTACACCTTC,CSARETGGLSYTF
TRBV7-9,-,-,TRBJ2-1,TGTGCCAGCAGCTTTGGCGGGGCCGTCTCCTACAATGAGCAGTTCTTC,CASSFGGAVSYNEQFF
TRBV18,TRBD1,few,TRBJ1-5,TGTGCCAGCTCACCGTTGGGACAGGGCTATCAGCCCCAGCATTTT,CASSPLGQGYQPQHF
TRBV10-3,-,-,TRBJ2-5,TGTGCCACCGCGGGGCAGGAGACCCAGTACTTC,CATAGQETQYF
TRBV3-1,TRBD1,-,TRBJ1-1,TGTGCCAGCAGCCAAACGGACAGGGCGGTTGAAGCTTTCTTT,CASSQTDRAVEAFF
TRBV6-5,-,few,TRBJ1-2,TGTGCCAGCACATTCGGCGGGACTGATGGCTACACCTTC,CASTFGGTDGYTF
TRBV29-1,-,-,TRBJ1-1,TGCAGCGTTGACACGAGACCCAGCACTGAAGCTTTCTTT,CSVDTRPSTEAFF
TRBV25-1,-,-,TRBJ1-6,TGTGCCAGCAGTGAATGGAGTTCACCCCTCCACTTT,CASSEWSSPLHF
TRBV20-1,TRBD1,-,TRBJ2-2,TGCAGTGCTGTCCGGGACAGGAACACCGGGGAGCTGTTTTTT,CSAVRDRNTGELFF
TRBV7-2,-,-,TRBJ2-5,TGTGCCAGCAGCTGGACCTATAGCGACCAAGAGACCCAGTACTTC,CASSWTYSDQETQYF
TRBV12-3/TRBV12-4,TRBD1,few,TRBJ1-2,TGTGCCAGCAGTCCGGGACAGGGGTTCTACTATGGCTACACCTTC,CASSPGQGFYYGYTF
TRBV5-1,TRBD2,-,TRBJ2-3,TGCGCCAGCAGCGGGGGGGGATCTAGCACAGATACGCAGTATTTT,CASSGGGSSTDTQYF
TRBV5-1,-,few,TRBJ1-3,TGCGCCAGCAGCGTTACTCCCAGAGGAAACACCATATATTTT,CASSVTPRGNTIYF
TRBV7-9,TRBD2,few,TRBJ2-3,TGTGCCAGCAGCTCCTCAGCGGGGGCAAGCACAGATACGCAGTATTTT,CASSSSAGASTDTQYF
TRBV20-1,TRBD2,-,TRBJ2-3,TGCAGTGCCCAGCCCCGGACTAGCGGGGCAACAGATACGCAGTATTTT,CSAQPRTSGATDTQYF